The entry below describes one TCR beta chain. The antigen remains unidentified. These data belong to a study of cytomegalovirus exposure and HLA in healthy donors. Looking at the study overall: The Caucasian-associated ancestry cluster contained more than 75% of the approximately 400 genotyped donors.

This CDR3 is 15 amino acids long. V was pared by 5 bases and J by 2 bases, with 7 bases of the junction left unmatched. Germline CDR1 reads LNHDA; CDR2 reads SQIVND (reference sequence). Overall study findings and caveats: Exclusion as indistinguishable affected some V segments, including TRBV6-2 and TRBV6-3. The productive fraction for most TCR beta V segments was about 87% or about 30% in an earlier analysis.

The PCR made use of 60 Vbeta and 13 Jbeta primers. Method: immunoSEQ multiplex PCR; TCRdb's copy keeps in-frame clones and lacks some. The table lists roughly 150,000 clones, 65% to 80% of them singletons. The genes are TRBV19 and TRBJ1-1; TRBD1 aligns across 8 bases. Material for sequencing was PBMCs. This receptor was obtained from a male donor in good health and CMV-seronegative. The CDR3 is CASSEDREGNTEAFF. The CDR3 nucleotides are TGTGCCAGTAGTGAGGACAGGGAGGGAAACACTGAAGCTTTCTTT.